These 25 T cell receptor beta chains came from one sample sequenced in a study of T cell repertoires in aging, cancer and after chemotherapy. Rearranged V-D-J TRB sequences were amplified with a mixed TRB-A/B primer pool. TCRdb re-analysed the multiplex PCR reads in MiXCR, keeping a single row per CDR3 protein. The sample shows around 3,100 distinct CDR3 sequences, approximately 29% of them seen only once. The template was genomic DNA from peripheral blood, not RNA. What was sequenced was blood. These receptors were taken from a human donor in good health.

The chain recombines TRBV6-6 with TRBJ2-6; 8 nucleotides line up with TRBD1. The trim removed 6 bases at V and 2 bases at J, leaving 9 bases unmatched. The CDR3 spans 17 residues. Germline loops: CDR1 MNHNY, CDR2 SVGAGI (reference sequence). The CDR3 coding sequence is TGTGCCAGCAGGAACGGGGCAGGGGGCGCTGGGGCCAACGTCCTGACTTTC. Translation: CASRNGAGGAGANVLTF.

The chain combines TRBV27 with TRBJ2-3, with D perhaps TRBD2 (5 bases). CDR1 and CDR2 (germline): MNHEY, SMNVEV (reference sequence). V lost 6 bases and J 2 bases, leaving 9 bases between the germline ends. The CDR3 is 13 amino acids. CDR3 protein: CASSRGLTDTQYF. CDR3 nucleotide sequence: TGTGCCAGCAGCCGCGGGCTCACAGATACGCAGTATTTT.

This clonotype counts as medium-sized (0.01 to 0.1%). This sequence joins TRBV6-2 or TRBV6-3 and TRBJ2-1; 7 nucleotides line up with TRBD2. V lost 3 bases to trimming and J lost 9 bases; unmatched junction nucleotides: 14. This CDR3 spans 16 amino acids. In germline, CDR1 is MNHEY, CDR2 SVGEGT. CDR3 nucleotides: TGTGCCAGCAGTTATGGCCTCGGTCTAGCGGAGGGTGAGCAGTTCTTC. Translation: CASSYGLGLAEGEQFF.

This clonotype is labeled as medium-sized. DNA of the CDR3: TGTGCCAGCAGCCCGACGGGACAGAAACACACCGGGGAGCTGTTTTTT. Translation gives CASSPTGQKHTGELFF. The genes are TRBV7-9 and TRBJ2-2; 7 bases agree with TRBD1. J lost 3 bases, V lost 5 bases, and 9 bases had no gene match. CDR3 size: 16 residues. CDR1 SEHNR and CDR2 FQNEAQ come from the germline V gene (reference sequence).

By sample fraction, this clonotype is medium-sized. The chain is built from TRBV6-4 and TRBJ2-1; D call uncertain. CDR3 length: 15 residues. Trimming shortened V by 6 bases and J by 4 bases, and 16 bases separated the two germline ends. Per germline, CDR1 MRHNA and CDR2 SNTAGT. CDR3 loop: CASSPQAESYNEQFF. The CDR3 nucleotides read TGTGCCAGCAGCCCCCAGGCGGAGTCATACAATGAGCAGTTCTTC.

CDR3 bases: TGTGCCATCCGGGGGGGGCCTTACGAGCAGTACTTC. Translation: CAIRGGPYEQYF. The chain carries TRBV6-4 and TRBJ2-7; the match to TRBD2 covers 8 bases. V lost 10 bases, J lost 4 bases, and 6 bases stayed unmatched. CDR1 is MRHNA and CDR2 is SNTAGT in the germline V gene. The CDR3 has 12 residues.

This clonotype is classed as medium-sized (0.01 to 0.1%). V usage is TRBV20-1 and J usage is TRBJ1-5, with D possibly matching TRBD1 (6 bases). The ends were cut back, 1 base at V and 0 bases at J, with 7 bases in the middle. This CDR3 is built from 14 residues. CDR1 is DFQATT, CDR2 SNEGSKA, per germline (reference sequence). The CDR3 nucleotides read TGCAGTGCTAGAGGCAGGGGTAGCAATCAGCCCCAGCATTTT. Its translation is CSARGRGSNQPQHF.

The chain recombines TRBV28 with TRBJ2-4; possibly TRBD1 or TRBD2 for D (5 bases each). The V gene lost 6 bases and the J gene lost 5 bases, with 11 bases spanning the gap. This CDR3 is built from 13 residues. CDR1 and CDR2 from the germline V gene are MDHEN and SYDVKM. The DNA for the CDR3 is TGTGCCAGCAGACGGGACGGTGAAAACATTCAGTACTTC. Protein product: CASRRDGENIQYF.

This clonotype is classed as medium-sized. The chain carries TRBV20-1 and TRBJ1-2, with D possibly TRBD1 on 6 matching bases. Germline values: CDR1 DFQATT, CDR2 SNEGSKA (reference sequence). This CDR3 contains 12 residues. The V gene lost 6 bases and the J gene lost 4 bases, with 12 bases spanning the gap. CDR3 DNA sequence: TGCAGTGCCTCCGGGACACCCTATGGCTACACCTTC. It codes for CSASGTPYGYTF.

A remark on this clonotype: At one end the junction does not follow the germline gene, possibly because of a read error. The chain links TRBV7-2 to TRBJ2-1; possible D gene TRBD2, 5 bases. The CDR3 length is 12 residues. Germline loops: CDR1 SGHTA, CDR2 FQGNSA. CDR3 region: CASSLDGNEKFF. DNA of the CDR3: TGTGCCAGCAGCTTAGACGGGAATGAGAAGTTCTTC.

By its share, this clonotype is medium-sized (0.01 to 0.1%). This chain joins TRBV6-1 and TRBJ1-1; perhaps TRBD1 as D (6 bases). The CDR3 length is 16 residues. V gave up 1 base and J gave up 8 bases, with 20 bases separating them. Germline values: CDR1 MNHNS, CDR2 SASEGT. The CDR3 DNA sequence: TGTGCCAGCAGTGAAGTAGGGGCCGGGGCAGGGGCAGAAGCTTTCTTT. This gives the protein CASSEVGAGAGAEAFF.

This clonotype showed up just once. The chain couples TRBV7-6 to TRBJ2-5, with 7 positions matching TRBD1. CDR3 size: 14 residues. The ends lost 1 base at V and 5 bases at J; junction bases unmatched: 4. CDR1 SGHVS and CDR2 FNYEAQ come from the germline V gene. The CDR3, as DNA: TGTGCCAGCAGCTTAGGGACAGGAAGGGAGACCCAGTACTTC. Residues: CASSLGTGRETQYF. Filled out from reference TRBV7-6 and TRBJ2-5, the complete variable domain reads GAGVSQSPRYKVTKRGQDVALRCDPISGHVSLYWYRQALGQGPEFLTYFNYEAQQDKSGLPNDRFSAERPEGSISTLTIQRTEQRDSAMYRCASSLGTGRETQYFGPGTRLLVL.

This clonotype is large (0.1 to 1%) within its sample. This chain links TRBV29-1 with TRBJ1-4; D unclear. This CDR3 is built from 11 residues. CDR1 SQVTM and CDR2 ANQGSEA come from the germline V gene. The CDR3 here is CDGDANEKLFF. CDR3 DNA sequence: TGCGACGGAGACGCTAATGAAAAACTGTTTTTT.

This clonotype was recorded a few times. The genes are TRBV10-3 and TRBJ2-4; D unresolved. CDR1 ENHRY and CDR2 SYGVKD come from the germline V gene. The CDR3 sequence is 14 residues long. Trimming left V 3 bases short and J 0 bases short, with 6 bases between. CDR3 protein: CAISETLAKNIQYF. For the CDR3, the DNA is TGTGCCATCAGTGAAACCTTAGCCAAAAACATTCAGTACTTC.

This clonotype is labeled medium-sized. The chain couples TRBV6-5 to TRBJ1-2, with D tentatively TRBD1 (5 bases). Germline lookup yields CDR1 MNHEY and CDR2 SVGAGI. This CDR3 is 14 amino acids long. The germline V and J ends were trimmed by 3 bases and 14 bases, with 22 bases remaining between them. The CDR3 here is CASSYGPGLGGKTF. DNA for the CDR3: TGTGCCAGCAGTTATGGACCGGGACTCGGAGGAAAAACCTTC.

By proportion, this clonotype is medium-sized. The chain recombines TRBV5-4 with TRBJ2-3; 9 nucleotides align to TRBD1. The CDR3 is 14 amino acids. Germline lookup yields CDR1 SGHNT and CDR2 YYREEE (reference sequence). V trimming: 4 bases; J trimming: 9 bases; junction bases outside the gene matches: 9. CDR3 loop: CASSPNTDRGTQYF. The CDR3, as DNA: TGTGCCAGCAGCCCGAACACCGACAGGGGGACGCAGTATTTT.

This clonotype is deemed medium-sized. The chain combines TRBV11-2 with TRBJ2-1; D may correspond to TRBD1 or TRBD2 (5 bases each). Germline V gene lookup returns CDR1 SGHAT and CDR2 FQNNGV. V was shortened by 5 bases and J by 5 bases, with 13 bases between the two germline ends. The CDR3 runs 14 residues. The CDR3 coding sequence is TGTGCCAGCAGCCCCGGGACCAAGAACAATGAGCAGTTCTTC. Protein sequence: CASSPGTKNNEQFF.

This clonotype came up once. The junction departs from germline at one end; a sequencing error may be responsible. The chain recombines TRBV6-6 with TRBJ1-6; 7 nucleotides line up with TRBD1. Germline loops: CDR1 MNHNY, CDR2 SVGAGI (reference sequence). The CDR3 runs 14 residues. CDR3 amino acids: CASNYSRGDSPPHF. CDR3 in DNA: TGTGCCAGCAATTACTCCAGGGGGGATTCACCCCCCCACTTT.

This clonotype is classed as large. This chain links TRBV30 with TRBJ2-3, with no clear D. The CDR3 has 13 amino acids. The V gene's germline CDR1 is GTSNPN and CDR2 SVGIG (reference sequence). Trimming left V 2 bases short and J 0 bases short, with 6 bases between. The CDR3 spells CAWSTVSTDTQYF. The CDR3, as DNA: TGTGCCTGGAGTACCGTCAGCACAGATACGCAGTATTTT.

This clonotype appeared a few times. The chain carries TRBV12-3 or TRBV12-4 and TRBJ1-1, with no clear D. The CDR3 consists of 13 residues. Between the trimmed V and J ends, which lost 6 bases and 1 base, there was a span of 9 bases. The CDR3 region has the DNA TGTGCCAGCAGACCGCGTGAGAACACTGAAGCTTTCTTT. Translated: CASRPRENTEAFF.

The J gene is TRBJ2-3, the V gene TRBV19; D is undetermined. The V and J ends lost 8 bases and 1 base respectively, with 13 bases between them. The CDR3 runs 14 residues. Germline CDR1 LNHDA, CDR2 SQIVND (reference sequence). Here the CDR3 reads CASANVQGTDTQYF. In DNA form, the CDR3 reads TGTGCCAGTGCGAATGTCCAGGGCACAGATACGCAGTATTTT.

By proportion, this clonotype is medium-sized. The rearrangement links TRBV30 to TRBJ1-4; D might be TRBD1 (5 bases). Germline CDR1 is GTSNPN and CDR2 is SVGIG (reference sequence). The CDR3 totals 13 residues. Trimming left V 2 bases short and J 4 bases short, with 8 bases between. CDR3 in amino acids: CAWSSGGNEKLFF. CDR3 nucleotides: TGTGCCTGGAGTTCGGGGGGTAATGAAAAACTGTTTTTT.

Judged by abundance, this clonotype is medium-sized. CDR3 DNA sequence: TGTGCCAGCGGCGGGACGGAAGCTAACTATGGCTACACCTTC. This sequence encodes CASGGTEANYGYTF. V and J are TRBV6-5 and TRBJ1-2; possibly TRBD1 for D (5 bases). Trimming took off 8 bases at V and 0 bases at J, with 13 bases between the two ends. The CDR3 covers 14 residues. Germline V gene sequence: CDR1 MNHEY, CDR2 SVGAGI.

This clonotype is medium-sized by share. The chain has TRBV5-4 and TRBJ2-3, with D possibly matching TRBD1 (5 bases). The CDR3 runs to 16 residues. From germline, CDR1 is SGHNT and CDR2 YYREEE (reference sequence). Trimming cost V 0 bases and J 0 bases, with 11 bases left between them. The CDR3 loop is CASSLVGQGSTDTQYF. In nucleotides, the CDR3 is TGTGCCAGCAGCTTGGTAGGGCAGGGAAGCACAGATACGCAGTATTTT. Supplemented by reference TRBV5-4 and TRBJ2-3, the full variable domain reads ETGVTQSPTHLIKTRGQQVTLRCSSQSGHNTVSWYQQALGQGPQFIFQYYREEENGRGNFPPRFSGLQFPNYSSELNVNALELDDSALYLCASSLVGQGSTDTQYFGPGTRLTVL.

This clonotype is judged medium-sized. The rearrangement joins TRBV28 to TRBJ2-1; 9 positions match TRBD1. This CDR3 has 17 amino acids. The ends lost 5 bases at V and 1 base at J; junction bases unmatched: 9. The V gene's germline CDR1 is MDHEN and CDR2 SYDVKM. The CDR3 protein is CASSRPTGTGSYNEQFF. The CDR3 DNA reads TGTGCCAGCAGTCGCCCGACCGGGACAGGGTCCTACAATGAGCAGTTCTTC.